Below, 31 T cell receptor beta chains from the same sample are listed, as sequenced in a study of shared clonotypes between healthy human individuals. Sequencing used immunoSEQ multiplex PCR; TCRdb keeps in-frame clones, though not all of them. The table has around 2.1 million clones, roughly 91% seen once; the top ten hold about 1.8%. Naive CD8 cells lacked CD45RO, underwent positive selection for CCR7 and left out terminally differentiated effector memory CD45RA+ cells. Sequencing used naive CD8+ T cells from PBMCs. The receptors derive from a man between 18 and 29 years old in good health. Some clones in this sample may be carry-over from other donors' samples.

The chain recombines TRBV12-5 with TRBJ1-1; weak D call: TRBD1 (5 bases). The CDR3 runs 18 residues. V lost 0 bases and J lost 1, with 18 bases in between. From germline, CDR1 is LGHNT and CDR2 FRNRAP. The CDR3 loop reads CASGLVPPGRKGNTEAFF. The CDR3 bases are TGTGCTAGTGGTTTGGTACCCCCGGGACGCAAGGGGAACACTGAAGCTTTCTTT.

This clone was counted once. The genes are TRBV29-1 and TRBJ2-7; D is unresolved. This CDR3 contains 13 residues. CDR1 and CDR2 from the germline V gene are SQVTM and ANQGSEA. Trimming took off 0 bases at V and 6 bases at J, with 12 bases between the two ends. The DNA of the CDR3 is TGCAGCGTTGAAGATCTGGCTCTCGGCGAGCAGTACTTC. Protein sequence: CSVEDLALGEQYF.

This clone has a single count. The chain uses TRBV6-1 and TRBJ2-7; 12 nucleotides align to TRBD2. Trimming took 4 bases from V and 6 from J; bases not matched to a gene: 19. The CDR3 is 19 residues long. Germline V gene lookup returns CDR1 MNHNS and CDR2 SASEGT. The CDR3 DNA reads as TGTGCCAGCAGTGCCGGGACTAGCGGGTACGTCCTGAAATCGGGCGAGCAGTACTTC. It encodes CASSAGTSGYVLKSGEQYF.

The J gene is TRBJ2-3, the V gene TRBV7-9; 9 bases match TRBD1. V trimming: 5 bases; J trimming: 2 bases; junction bases outside the gene matches: 8. The germline V gene has CDR1 SEHNR and CDR2 FQNEAQ (reference sequence). CDR3 length equals 16 residues. The CDR3 DNA is TGTGCCAGCAGCCCAAGACGGGACAGGGTCACAGATACGCAGTATTTT. As protein: CASSPRRDRVTDTQYF.

The chain combines TRBV25-1 with TRBJ2-1, with TRBD2 matching 15 bases. Germline V gives CDR1 MGHDK, CDR2 SYGVNS. The CDR3 is made up of 16 amino acids. After removal of 7 bases from V and 9 bases from J, the junction contained 10 bases not matched to a gene. The CDR3: CASKKEGLAGGSEQFF. Written as DNA, the CDR3 is TGTGCCAGCAAGAAAGAGGGACTAGCGGGAGGCTCTGAGCAGTTCTTC.

This chain links TRBV2 with TRBJ1-5, with D possibly matching TRBD1 (5 bases). The germline V and J ends were trimmed by 1 base and 3 bases, with 7 bases remaining between them. The CDR3 is 14 amino acids. Germline V lookup: CDR1 SNHLY, CDR2 FYNNEI. The DNA of the CDR3 is TGTGCCAGCAGTGAAGGACAGAACAATCAGCCCCAGCATTTT. Translated, it gives CASSEGQNNQPQHF.

Concerning this clone itself: The sample carries other DNA sequences with the same CDR3. The V call is TRBV28, the J call TRBJ2-1; no reliable D call. V was trimmed by 6 bases and J by 8 bases, leaving 8 bases between them. The CDR3 consists of 11 residues. Germline V lookup: CDR1 MDHEN, CDR2 SYDVKM. CDR3 sequence reads: CASSPLDEQFF. The CDR3 nucleotides read TGTGCCAGCAGCCCTTTGGATGAGCAGTTCTTC.

The genes are TRBV28 and TRBJ2-3, with TRBD1 matching 7 bases. This CDR3 has 17 amino acids. J lost 1 base, V lost 6 bases, and 13 bases had no gene match. CDR1 and CDR2 (germline): MDHEN, SYDVKM. The CDR3 DNA reads as TGTGCCAGCAGCACACGACAGGGTTTTCGGGGCACAGATACGCAGTATTTT. Its protein product is CASSTRQGFRGTDTQYF.

On this clone: Other DNA sequences of this sample code for an identical CDR3. The chain links TRBV27 to TRBJ2-7; D is uncertain. Trimming took off 0 bases at V and 4 bases at J, with 10 bases between the two ends. Germline V gene data show CDR1 as MNHEY and CDR2 as SMNVEV (reference sequence). This CDR3 is built from 14 residues. The CDR3 sequence: CASSLSGGTYEQYF. DNA for the CDR3: TGTGCCAGCAGTTTATCGGGCGGAACTTACGAGCAGTACTTC.

The chain carries TRBV27 and TRBJ2-1, with a weak D call TRBD1 (6 bases). V was cut by 6 bases and J by 4 bases, with 16 bases left in between. From germline, CDR1 is MNHEY and CDR2 SMNVEV (reference sequence). The CDR3 totals 15 residues. In nucleotides, the CDR3 is TGTGCCAGCAGAAATGGGGCAGGGGCATACAATGAGCAGTTCTTC. It is translated as CASRNGAGAYNEQFF.

As to this clone: Different DNA sequences within this sample yield the same CDR3. CDR3 in DNA: TGTGCCAGCAGCTTCCCCGGTAGCGAGCAGTACTTC. It translates to CASSFPGSEQYF. This sequence joins TRBV7-9 and TRBJ2-7; D is unresolved. The CDR3 extends over 12 amino acids. Trimming left V 3 bases short and J 6 bases short, with 9 bases between. CDR1 is SEHNR, CDR2 FQNEAQ, per germline (reference sequence).

V usage is TRBV7-8 and J usage is TRBJ1-5; no clear D. The ends were cut back, 0 bases at V and 4 bases at J, with 10 bases in the middle. The V gene's germline CDR1 is SGHVS and CDR2 FQNEAQ. This CDR3 is built from 15 residues. The CDR3 DNA reads TGTGCCAGCAGCTTAGCGCCAGTGATAAATCAGCCCCAGCATTTT. This sequence encodes CASSLAPVINQPQHF.

On this clone: Within the sample, other DNA sequences also encode this same CDR3. This chain joins TRBV7-9 and TRBJ1-2; D might be TRBD1 (6 bases). CDR1 and CDR2 from the germline V gene are SEHNR and FQNEAQ (reference sequence). CDR3 size: 13 residues. V shed 0 bases and J shed 4 bases, with 6 bases lying between them. The CDR3, as DNA: TGTGCCAGCAGCTTAGCAGGGGGCTATGGCTACACCTTC. Translating it yields CASSLAGGYGYTF.

As concerns this clone: This specimen includes other DNA sequences encoding the same CDR3. V is TRBV7-3 and J is TRBJ2-5; 7 positions match TRBD2. V shed 0 bases and J 5 bases; nucleotides not matched to a gene: 6. Germline V gene data show CDR1 as SGHTA and CDR2 as FQGTGA. The CDR3 totals 15 residues. CDR3 nucleotide sequence: TGTGCCAGCAGCTTAACGGGAGGGCCGCGGGAGACCCAGTACTTC. This codes for CASSLTGGPRETQYF.

This clone was picked up a small number of times. Other DNA sequences of this sample code for an identical CDR3. The chain links TRBV9 to TRBJ2-5; tentatively, D is TRBD1 or TRBD2 (5 bases each). Between the trimmed V and J ends, which lost 3 bases and 2 bases, there was a span of 11 bases. The CDR3 is 14 residues long. CDR1 SGDLS and CDR2 YYNGEE come from the germline V gene. CDR3 in DNA: TGTGCCAGCAGCGGGGGACGGGTTCAAGAGACCCAGTACTTC. This codes for CASSGGRVQETQYF.

The V gene is TRBV30, the J gene TRBJ1-2; D ambiguous. The CDR3 has 15 residues. Per germline, CDR1 GTSNPN and CDR2 SVGIG (reference sequence). V was shortened by 0 bases and J by 8 bases, with 19 bases between the two germline ends. This CDR3 reads CAWSVSRTYIGGYTF. The CDR3 bases are TGTGCCTGGAGTGTAAGTAGGACGTACATTGGAGGCTACACCTTC.

V usage is TRBV4-1 and J usage is TRBJ2-1, with TRBD2 matching 12 bases. The CDR3 runs to 16 residues. The J segment lost 4 bases and the V segment lost 4 bases, leaving 5 bases of the junction unmatched. Germline V gives CDR1 MGHRA, CDR2 YSYEKL. The CDR3 loop reads CASSPRLAGVYNEQFF. In DNA, the CDR3 is TGCGCCAGCAGCCCCAGACTAGCGGGAGTGTACAATGAGCAGTTCTTC.

This chain uses TRBV27 with TRBJ1-1; 8 positions agree with TRBD1. The CDR3 runs to 17 residues. Losses at the gene ends were 2 bases for V and 0 bases for J; bases not matched to a gene: 8. CDR1 and CDR2 (germline): MNHEY, SMNVEV (reference sequence). CDR3 nucleotides: TGTGCCAGCAGTTTACTCCCGGGACAGGCCCTGAACACTGAAGCTTTCTTT. Translated: CASSLLPGQALNTEAFF.

The chain carries TRBV5-4 and TRBJ1-1; D is undetermined. The CDR3 length is 15 residues. The germline gives CDR1 SGHNT, CDR2 YYREEE (reference sequence). The germline V and J ends were trimmed by 0 bases and 4 bases, with 13 bases remaining between them. The CDR3 here is CASSLDTRGGTEAFF. CDR3 DNA: TGTGCCAGCAGCTTGGACACCCGGGGAGGCACTGAAGCTTTCTTT.

This chain uses TRBV27 with TRBJ1-1, with unresolved D. Germline CDR1 and CDR2: MNHEY and SMNVEV (reference sequence). The V and J ends lost 6 bases and 9 bases respectively, with 23 bases between them. The CDR3 has 15 residues. Written as DNA, the CDR3 is TGTGCCAGCAGCCCTCTCTCAAGATCAAACATTAAAGCTTTCTTT. Its protein is CASSPLSRSNIKAFF.

The CDR3 spells CASSFSSDSTDTQYF. CDR3 bases: TGTGCCAGCAGCTTTTCTAGCGATTCGACAGATACGCAGTATTTT. J is TRBJ2-3 and V is TRBV7-9; D might be TRBD2 (6 bases). The CDR3 runs 15 residues. Germline V lookup: CDR1 SEHNR, CDR2 FQNEAQ (reference sequence). V was clipped by 3 bases and J by 3 bases, with 13 bases between them.

The V and J genes are TRBV2 and TRBJ2-7, with TRBD2 matching 13 bases. Losses at the gene ends were 8 bases for V and 4 bases for J; bases not matched to a gene: 17. Germline V gene data show CDR1 as SNHLY and CDR2 as FYNNEI. This CDR3 contains 18 residues. Here the CDR3 reads CASGGTSGRALQGYEQYF. CDR3 coding DNA: TGTGCCAGCGGCGGAACTAGCGGGAGGGCCTTGCAGGGGTACGAGCAGTACTTC.

The chain uses TRBV9 and TRBJ2-3; D assignment may be TRBD1 or TRBD2 (5 bases each). With 0 bases removed from V and 3 bases from J, the gap between germline ends came to 11 bases. CDR3 size: 15 residues. Germline V CDR1 and CDR2: SGDLS, YYNGEE. This chain's CDR3 is CASSVARGVTDTQYF. CDR3 bases: TGTGCCAGCAGCGTAGCTAGGGGAGTAACAGATACGCAGTATTTT.

In its sample, this clone was seen once. V and J are TRBV4-1 and TRBJ1-1, with D unclear. The germline V gene has CDR1 MGHRA and CDR2 YSYEKL. Trimming removed 4 bases at V and 7 bases at J, with 13 bases between. The CDR3 consists of 13 residues. Here the CDR3 reads CASSLAGWGEAFF. The DNA for the CDR3 is TGCGCCAGCAGCCTGGCGGGTTGGGGTGAAGCTTTCTTT.

The chain has TRBV7-8 and TRBJ2-5, with 7 positions matching TRBD2. J gave up 4 bases and V 3 bases, and 8 bases lay outside the gene matches. CDR3 size: 15 residues. Looked up from germline, CDR1 is SGHVS and CDR2 is FQNEAQ. CDR3 nucleotide sequence: TGTGCCAGCAGCTTTGGGGGAGGGTTTTTAGAGACCCAGTACTTC. Residues: CASSFGGGFLETQYF.

This chain joins TRBV19 and TRBJ2-7; 7 nucleotides agree with TRBD1. Germline values: CDR1 LNHDA, CDR2 SQIVND (reference sequence). Trimming at V came to 5 bases and at J to 4 bases, leaving 8 bases not matched to a gene. There are 14 residues in the CDR3. The CDR3 reads CASSPPGQRYEQYF. The CDR3 DNA sequence: TGTGCCAGTAGTCCGCCGGGACAGAGATACGAGCAGTACTTC.

The rearrangement links TRBV7-9 to TRBJ2-1; TRBD2 matches at 9 bases. The CDR3 contains 15 residues. With 3 bases clipped from V and 6 bases from J, the junction kept 6 bases outside the gene matches. Germline V lookup: CDR1 SEHNR, CDR2 FQNEAQ (reference sequence). The CDR3 spells CASSFPSGALNEQFF. CDR3 nucleotides: TGTGCCAGCAGCTTCCCTAGCGGGGCCCTCAATGAGCAGTTCTTC.

The genes are TRBV2 and TRBJ1-1; TRBD1 is a possible D gene (5 bases). V shed 11 bases and J shed 1 base, with 11 bases lying between them. The CDR3 runs to 12 residues. Germline V lookup: CDR1 SNHLY, CDR2 FYNNEI. CDR3 sequence: CAERQTNTEAFF. In DNA, the CDR3 is TGTGCCGAAAGACAGACGAACACTGAAGCTTTCTTT.

On this clone itself: The junction does not match germline at one end; this may be a read error. The chain couples TRBV5-1 to TRBJ1-1; maybe TRBD1 (5 bases). The CDR3 spans 14 residues. Looked up from germline, CDR1 is SGHRS and CDR2 is YFSETQ. The CDR3 DNA reads TGCGCCAACAGCTGGGGGGGACTGAACACTGAAGCTTTCTTT. Its protein is CANSWGGLNTEAFF.

The chain uses TRBV7-9 and TRBJ1-3; no clear D gene. V was pared by 5 bases and J by 2 bases, with 7 bases between. Germline CDR1 reads SEHNR; CDR2 reads FQNEAQ (reference sequence). The CDR3 loop spans 13 amino acids. The CDR3 here is CASSLTPGNTIYF. The CDR3 DNA follows: TGTGCCAGCAGCCTAACCCCTGGAAACACCATATATTTT.

The rearrangement uses TRBV28 and TRBJ1-2; D might be TRBD1 (5 bases). Germline-derived CDR1 and CDR2 are MDHEN and SYDVKM. V dropped 5 bases and J dropped 8 bases, with 21 bases sitting between them. The CDR3 is made up of 15 amino acids. The DNA of the CDR3 is TGTGCCAGCAGTCCCGTCTGGGACGGCGAGGGAGGCTACACCTTC. Translated, it gives CASSPVWDGEGGYTF.